This T cell receptor beta chain was recovered during a study of B cell selection in AIRE deficiency. Sequencing was performed with immunoSEQ multiplex PCR; in TCRdb, only in-frame clones are kept and a portion is missing. The sample carries about 22,000 clones, approximately 91% recorded once. Sorted regulatory T cells were CD4-positive, CD25-high and CD127-low or negative. Healthy unrelated donors supplied the control samples. General observations from the study: With only TCRbeta sequenced, less than 45% of shared healthy Treg sequences overlapped Tconv.

Points on this clone: The antigen is undetermined.

The sample taken for sequencing was CD4+CD25+ Tregs sorted from PBMCs. This TCR derives from a human donor in good health.

This CDR3 reads CASSKKIRLAGGGASTDTQYF. In nucleotides, the CDR3 is TGTGCCAGCAGCAAAAAGATAAGACTAGCGGGGGGTGGCGCTAGCACAGATACGCAGTATTTT. The V and J genes are TRBV21-1 and TRBJ2-3; the table's D call, TRBD2, was not checked against the DNA. TRBV21-1 is tagged as a pseudogene. This CDR3 has 21 residues.